This is a list of T cell receptor beta chains from one sample in a study of blood T cell repertoires in COVID-19. Assay used: immunoSEQ multiplex PCR; TCRdb lists only in-frame clones, some missing. This table has about 50,000 clones, about 83% appearing once. The sample taken for sequencing was peripheral blood. The receptors come from a woman aged 55 to 70 with acute or convalescent COVID-19. CDR3s include the opening cysteine and the closing phenylalanine or tryptophan. A D gene is named only where the DNA matches it firmly. Clone size is stated in some rows and not others, as once, few, many or a class when expanded.

V,D,size,J,CDR3,DNA
TRBV5-4,NA,NA,TRBJ2-5,CASSFISETQYF,TGTGCCAGCAGCTTTATATCGGAGACCCAGTACTTC
TRBV7-8,NA,NA,TRBJ1-5,CASSELRGTNQPQHF,TGTGCCAGCAGCGAACTAAGAGGTACCAATCAGCCCCAGCATTTT
TRBV6-5,TRBD1,NA,TRBJ1-1,CASRGQGATEAFF,TGTGCCAGCAGGGGACAGGGGGCAACTGAAGCTTTCTTT
TRBV5-1,NA,NA,TRBJ2-3,CASSLVAGSTDTQYF,TGCGCCAGCAGCTTGGTTGCAGGATCCACAGATACGCAGTATTTT
TRBV5-6,NA,once,TRBJ2-1,CASSLFVAVGDTQFF,TGTGCCAGCAGCTTGTTCGTGGCCGTCGGGGACACCCAGTTCTTC
TRBV5-1,NA,NA,TRBJ1-4,CASSLVGPGEGELFF,TGCGCCAGCAGCTTGGTCGGACCTGGAGAGGGGGAACTGTTTTTT
TRBV6-2/TRBV6-3,NA,NA,TRBJ1-5,CASSSQINQPQHF,TGTGCCAGCAGTTCACAGATCAATCAGCCCCAGCATTTT
TRBV9,NA,NA,TRBJ1-1,CASSVAGSYHTEAFF,TGTGCCAGCAGCGTAGCGGGGAGTTACCACACTGAAGCTTTCTTT
TRBV7-2,NA,NA,TRBJ1-5,CASSPLAVNQPQHF,TGTGCCAGCAGCCCCTTGGCAGTCAATCAGCCCCAGCATTTT
TRBV28,NA,NA,TRBJ1-6,CASSLIGGRPLHF,TGTGCCAGCAGTTTAATTGGGGGGAGGCCCCTCCACTTT
TRBV6-5,NA,NA,TRBJ1-2,CASSPSGGMYGYTF,TGTGCCAGCAGTCCCTCGGGGGGGATGTACGGCTACACCTTC
TRBV6-5,NA,NA,TRBJ1-5,CASSYSVNSNQPQHF,TGTGCCAGCAGTTACTCCGTTAATAGCAATCAGCCCCAGCATTTT
TRBV7-9,NA,NA,TRBJ2-5,CASSSDSYQETQYF,TGTGCCAGCAGCTCTGACTCGTACCAAGAGACCCAGTACTTC
TRBV15,TRBD2,NA,TRBJ2-1,CATSGGGAGEQFF,TGTGCCACCAGTGGCGGGGGGGCCGGTGAGCAGTTCTTC
TRBV6-4,NA,NA,TRBJ1-4,CASSVATNEKLFF,TGTGCCAGCAGTGTCGCAACTAATGAAAAACTGTTTTTT
TRBV2,TRBD1,NA,TRBJ1-1,CASRETGMNTEAFF,TGTGCCAGCAGGGAGACAGGGATGAACACTGAAGCTTTCTTT
TRBV3-1/TRBV3-2,TRBD2,NA,TRBJ2-1,CASSQSPSGRVGDEQFF,TGTGCCAGCAGCCAATCGCCTAGCGGGAGGGTCGGGGATGAGCAGTTCTTC
TRBV4-1,TRBD2,once,TRBJ2-1,CASSQVPSGSPYNEQFF,TGCGCCAGCAGCCAAGTCCCTAGCGGGAGCCCCTACAATGAGCAGTTCTTC
TRBV6-1,NA,NA,TRBJ2-3,CASSDVSGWSDTQYF,TGTGCCAGCAGTGATGTGTCAGGGTGGTCAGATACGCAGTATTTT
TRBV15,NA,NA,TRBJ2-5,CATSTGQETQYF,TGTGCCACCAGCACGGGCCAAGAGACCCAGTACTTC
TRBV6-1,NA,NA,TRBJ1-2,CASSEWARDTRGYTF,TGTGCCAGCAGTGAATGGGCTCGGGACACCAGAGGCTACACCTTC
TRBV6-1,NA,NA,TRBJ1-6,CASSAFGQSSYNSPLHF,TGTGCCAGCAGTGCTTTTGGACAGAGCTCCTATAATTCACCCCTCCACTTT
TRBV11-2,NA,NA,TRBJ2-1,CASSGAGKEQFF,TGTGCCAGCTCCGGTGCAGGGAAAGAGCAGTTCTTC
TRBV28,NA,NA,TRBJ2-1,CASSFVGGQYNEQFF,TGTGCCAGCAGTTTCGTCGGGGGGCAATACAATGAGCAGTTCTTC
TRBV4-2,TRBD2,NA,TRBJ2-3,CASSQGLAGGTDTQYF,TGTGCCAGCAGCCAAGGACTAGCGGGGGGAACAGATACGCAGTATTTT